The 31 T cell receptor beta chains below all came from one sample that was sequenced in a study of blood T cell repertoires in COVID-19. Libraries were prepared by immunoSEQ multiplex PCR; TCRdb keeps only in-frame clonotypes and omits some of them. The table has some 120,000 clones, more than 75% seen once. The sample was peripheral blood. These receptor sequences come from a man aged 35 to 55 with acute or convalescent COVID-19.

The chain joins TRBV11-2 to TRBJ1-6; the match to TRBD1 covers 9 bases. The CDR3 has 17 residues. V was clipped by 5 bases and J by 8 bases; unmatched bases: 13. Germline values: CDR1 SGHAT, CDR2 FQNNGV. The CDR3, as DNA: TGTGCCAGCAGCCCTCGTCCCGGGACAGGGCCAGATTCACCCCTCCACTTT. Protein product: CASSPRPGTGPDSPLHF.

J is TRBJ1-1 and V is TRBV29-1, with a weak D call TRBD1 (6 bases). CDR3 length: 13 amino acids. V lost 6 bases, J lost 4 bases, and 15 bases lay in between. The germline gives CDR1 SQVTM, CDR2 ANQGSEA. In DNA form, the CDR3 reads TGCAGCGTAAATCCGACAGGACGCACTGAAGCTTTCTTT. It specifies CSVNPTGRTEAFF.

This chain joins TRBV27 and TRBJ1-5; maybe TRBD1 (5 bases). From germline, CDR1 is MNHEY and CDR2 SMNVEV (reference sequence). Trimming took 4 bases from V and 9 from J, leaving 13 bases between them. The length of the CDR3 is 13 residues. Here the CDR3 DNA reads TGTGCCAGCAGTTCGGGGGTCGCAGGGCCCCAGCATTTT. Translating it yields CASSSGVAGPQHF.

The chain carries TRBV6-1 and TRBJ1-3; D gene ambiguous. The V end lost 3 bases, the J end lost 4 bases, and 19 bases lay between the germline ends. CDR1 is MNHNS and CDR2 is SASEGT in the germline V gene. The CDR3 is made up of 17 amino acids. The chain's CDR3 is CASSDRFLRESGNTIYF. The CDR3 DNA reads TGTGCCAGCAGTGATCGTTTTCTTAGGGAGTCAGGAAACACCATATATTTT.

The V and J genes are TRBV12-5 and TRBJ2-1; 8 bases fit TRBD1. Losses at the gene ends were 5 bases for V and 0 bases for J; bases not matched to a gene: 9. The CDR3 is 17 residues long. Germline V CDR1 and CDR2: LGHNT, FRNRAP. The CDR3 loop reads CASGPPSTGGSYNEQFF. DNA for the CDR3: TGTGCTAGTGGTCCCCCCTCCACAGGGGGCTCCTACAATGAGCAGTTCTTC.

The chain couples TRBV18 to TRBJ2-5; TRBD1 agrees at 7 bases. The CDR3 extends over 13 amino acids. Trimming took 4 bases from V and 2 from J; bases not matched to a gene: 1. Germline V gives CDR1 KGHSH, CDR2 LQKENI. The CDR3 here is CASSLGQQETQYF. In nucleotides, the CDR3 is TGTGCCAGCTCACTGGGACAGCAAGAGACCCAGTACTTC.

The chain employs TRBV7-2 and TRBJ2-1; D perhaps matches TRBD2 (5 bases). Deletions cut 1 base from V and 0 bases from J, with 7 bases between. Per germline, CDR1 SGHTA and CDR2 FQGNSA. The CDR3 is 15 amino acids. In DNA, the CDR3 is TGTGCCAGCAGCTTAGGTACTAGCTCCTACAATGAGCAGTTCTTC. It encodes CASSLGTSSYNEQFF. The full variable domain, its missing parts supplied by reference TRBV7-2 and TRBJ2-1, is GAGVSQSPSNKVTEKGKDVELRCDPISGHTALYWYRQSLGQGLEFLIYFQGNSAPDKSGLPSDRFSAERTGGSVSTLTIQRTQQEDSAVYLCASSLGTSSYNEQFFGPGTRLTVL.

This rearrangement joins TRBV7-8 to TRBJ1-3; weak D call: TRBD1 (6 bases). CDR3 length: 16 residues. The germline gives CDR1 SGHVS, CDR2 FQNEAQ. Trimming cost V 1 base and J 4 bases, with 14 bases left between them. The CDR3 protein is CASSLVGQGGGNTIYF. The CDR3 DNA is TGTGCCAGCAGCTTAGTGGGACAAGGGGGAGGAAACACCATATATTTT.

The rearrangement links TRBV24-1 to TRBJ2-1; TRBD2 matches 14 bases. V shed 1 base and J 8 bases; nucleotides not matched to a gene: 6. Per the germline V gene, CDR1 is KGHDR and CDR2 is SFDVKD. The CDR3 has 17 amino acids. The chain's CDR3 is CATSDFPGLAGDYEQFF. In DNA form, the CDR3 reads TGTGCCACCAGTGATTTCCCGGGACTAGCGGGAGACTATGAGCAGTTCTTC.

The CDR3 spells CASSYSGTEETQYF. Written as DNA, the CDR3 is TGTGCCAGCAGTTACTCGGGGACAGAAGAGACCCAGTACTTC. The J gene is TRBJ2-5, the V gene TRBV6-5; 7 nucleotides match TRBD1. Trimming cost V 0 bases and J 3 bases; bases outside gene matches: 1. This CDR3 has 14 amino acids. Germline values: CDR1 MNHEY, CDR2 SVGAGI.

As DNA, the CDR3 is TGCGCTGACTCCCGACAGGAAGAAGCCAAAAACATTCAGTACTTC. Its protein product is CADSRQEEAKNIQYF. This chain links TRBV10-2 with TRBJ2-4, with D tentatively TRBD1 (6 bases). The CDR3 loop spans 15 amino acids. Looked up from germline, CDR1 is WSHSY and CDR2 is SAAADI.

The CDR3 loop reads CASSLKEGGAGSPLHF. CDR3 nucleotides: TGTGCCAGCAGCTTAAAAGAAGGAGGGGCTGGATCACCCCTCCACTTT. V gene TRBV7-2 combines with J gene TRBJ1-6; D might be TRBD1 (5 bases). The CDR3 runs 16 residues. Trimming left V 2 bases short and J 10 bases short, with 18 bases between. Germline-derived CDR1 and CDR2 are SGHTA and FQGNSA.

A single count supports this clone. J is TRBJ1-1 and V is TRBV6-5; 8 bases align to TRBD1. This CDR3 contains 14 residues. The germline V gene encodes CDR1 MNHEY and CDR2 SVGAGI. J was trimmed by 6 bases and V by 7 bases; bases with no gene match: 10. For the CDR3, the DNA is TGTGCCAGCACCCCGGACAGGGTAAGCTCTGAAGCTTTCTTT. Residues: CASTPDRVSSEAFF.

This clone was recorded once. The chain carries TRBV7-2 and TRBJ1-1; 7 nucleotides match TRBD1. The CDR3 has 15 amino acids. V lost 1 base to trimming and J lost 4 bases; unmatched junction nucleotides: 6. Germline assignment: CDR1 SGHTA and CDR2 FQGNSA. The CDR3 DNA reads TGTGCCAGCAGCTTAGATCCAGGGGGGAGCACTGAAGCTTTCTTT. Translation gives CASSLDPGGSTEAFF.

The rearrangement links TRBV7-8 to TRBJ2-7, with 7 bases aligning to TRBD1. J lost 3 bases, V lost 5 bases, and 10 bases had no gene match. Germline V CDR1 and CDR2: SGHVS, FQNEAQ. The CDR3 length is 15 residues. CDR3 DNA: TGTGCCAGCAGCCTTCCGGGACAGAAGAGCTACGAGCAGTACTTC. Translation: CASSLPGQKSYEQYF.

The J gene is TRBJ2-3, the V gene TRBV3-1 (or the pseudogene TRBV3-2), with D perhaps matching TRBD2 (6 bases). The CDR3 is 15 residues long. Looked up from germline, CDR1 is LGHDT and CDR2 is YNNKEL (reference sequence). V lost 4 bases and J 4 bases, leaving 15 bases between the germline ends. CDR3 DNA sequence: TGTGCCAGCAGCCGAACGCCGCGGGGCCCAGATACGCAGTATTTT. It yields the protein CASSRTPRGPDTQYF.

The CDR3 sequence is CASSQKQGANEQYF. The CDR3, as DNA: TGCGCCAGCAGCCAGAAACAGGGGGCAAACGAGCAGTACTTC. The rearrangement links TRBV4-3 to TRBJ2-7, with 9 bases matching TRBD1. Germline CDR1 reads LGHNA; CDR2 reads YSLEER. With 3 bases clipped from V and 5 bases from J, the junction kept 5 bases outside the gene matches. This CDR3 has 14 residues.

This clone was detected only a few times. CDR3 sequence (DNA): TGTGCCAGCAGTTACTCGCAGGGGAACACTGAAGCTTTCTTT. Encoded protein: CASSYSQGNTEAFF. V is TRBV6-6 and J is TRBJ1-1; possibly TRBD1 for D (5 bases). This CDR3 region has 14 residues. Germline CDR1 and CDR2: MNHNY and SVGAGI (reference sequence). The V and J ends lost 0 bases and 1 base respectively, with 6 bases between them.

The CDR3 DNA is TGTGCCAGCAGCTTCTGGACAGAAGCGCCCGAGCAGTACTTC. Translated: CASSFWTEAPEQYF. V usage is TRBV5-5 and J usage is TRBJ2-7, with D possibly matching TRBD1 (6 bases). V shed 2 bases and J shed 6 bases, with 15 bases lying between them. This CDR3 is built from 14 residues. Germline lookup yields CDR1 SGHKS and CDR2 YYEKEE (reference sequence).

The chain uses TRBV5-5 and TRBJ1-6, with a weak D call TRBD1 (5 bases). With 1 base removed from V and 5 bases from J, the gap between germline ends came to 10 bases. The CDR3 consists of 15 residues. Germline assignment: CDR1 SGHKS and CDR2 YYEKEE (reference sequence). The DNA of the CDR3 is TGTGCCAGCAGCTTGAGGGGTGGTGATAATTCACCCCTCCACTTT. Translating gives CASSLRGGDNSPLHF.

The chain joins TRBV12-3 or TRBV12-4 to TRBJ1-5, with D perhaps TRBD1 (5 bases). CDR3 length equals 13 residues. V was shortened by 8 bases and J by 2 bases, with 10 bases between the two germline ends. The CDR3 sequence is CASCRVRNQPQHF. The CDR3 DNA reads as TGTGCCAGCTGCAGGGTTCGCAATCAGCCCCAGCATTTT.

This clone has only one observation. This chain joins TRBV7-6 and TRBJ2-2; possibly TRBD1 for D (5 bases). The CDR3 loop spans 14 amino acids. V lost 1 base, J lost 6 bases, and 9 bases lay in between. The germline CDR1 and CDR2 sequences are SGHVS and FNYEAQ. The CDR3 is CASSLEPRAGELFF. CDR3 nucleotide sequence: TGTGCCAGCAGCTTAGAACCCAGGGCCGGGGAGCTGTTTTTT. Drawing the rest from reference TRBV7-6 and TRBJ2-2, the complete variable domain is GAGVSQSPRYKVTKRGQDVALRCDPISGHVSLYWYRQALGQGPEFLTYFNYEAQQDKSGLPNDRFSAERPEGSISTLTIQRTEQRDSAMYRCASSLEPRAGELFFGEGSRLTVL.

The sample holds one count of this clone. J is TRBJ1-1 and V is TRBV7-2, with 9 bases identical to TRBD1. CDR3 size: 16 residues. Germline-derived CDR1 and CDR2 are SGHTA and FQGNSA. After removal of 2 bases from V and 6 bases from J, the junction contained 10 bases not matched to a gene. The CDR3 is CASSLRVQGALSEAFF. DNA for the CDR3: TGTGCCAGCAGCTTAAGGGTACAGGGGGCCCTTTCTGAAGCTTTCTTT.

The chain recombines TRBV5-1 with TRBJ1-2; 7 positions agree with TRBD1. In germline, CDR1 is SGHRS, CDR2 YFSETQ. V was pared by 8 bases and J by 6 bases, with 4 bases of the junction left unmatched. The CDR3 contains 11 residues. CDR3 sequence (DNA): TGCGCCAGTAACGACAGGGATGGCTACACCTTC. Translation gives CASNDRDGYTF.

The V call is TRBV6-1, the J call TRBJ1-3; no definite D call. Trimming took off 1 base at V and 0 bases at J, with 13 bases between the two ends. This CDR3 region has 17 residues. Germline V gene data show CDR1 as MNHNS and CDR2 as SASEGT. In DNA, the CDR3 is TGTGCCAGCAGTGAAGAGGTCGGAGGCAGCTCTGGAAACACCATATATTTT. This sequence encodes CASSEEVGGSSGNTIYF.

The CDR3, as DNA: TGTGCCAGCAGTGAAAACAGGGGGGGTAATGAAAAACTGTTTTTT. Protein sequence: CASSENRGGNEKLFF. The chain combines TRBV6-1 with TRBJ1-4; 8 positions agree with TRBD1. Germline V gene sequence: CDR1 MNHNS, CDR2 SASEGT. There are 15 residues in the CDR3. V lost 2 bases and J lost 4; bases outside the gene matches: 3.

This chain joins TRBV5-4 and TRBJ2-7; weak D call: TRBD2 (6 bases). The V end was cut by 3 bases, the J end by 3 bases, with 16 bases between. Germline CDR1 SGHNT, CDR2 YYREEE (reference sequence). This CDR3 has 15 amino acids. CDR3 sequence (DNA): TGTGCCAGCAGCTCTGGGGGGTCTAAACTCTACGAGCAGTACTTC. Amino acids: CASSSGGSKLYEQYF.

The chain recombines TRBV7-6 with TRBJ2-2; TRBD2 matches at 16 bases. Trimming removed 4 bases from V and 5 bases from J; junction bases left unmatched: 13. Germline CDR1 is SGHVS and CDR2 is FNYEAQ. This CDR3 spans 20 amino acids. The DNA of the CDR3 is TGTGCCAGCAGCTATAGGGGACTAGCGGGAGGGCCAGGAGAAACCGGGGAGCTGTTTTTT. It translates to CASSYRGLAGGPGETGELFF.

This clone showed up just a few times. The chain couples TRBV11-3 to TRBJ2-1; 8 bases line up with TRBD1. The junction had 2 bases not matched to a gene; V was cut back by 4 bases and J by 9 bases. The CDR3 is 12 residues long. Looked up from germline, CDR1 is SGHNT and CDR2 is YENEEA. CDR3 DNA sequence: TGTGCCAGCAGCTCGGACAGGGCTGAGCAGTTCTTC. Its protein is CASSSDRAEQFF.

The chain joins TRBV9 to TRBJ2-1; 12 bases map to TRBD2. Germline values: CDR1 SGDLS, CDR2 YYNGEE. CDR3 length: 16 residues. The junction had 8 bases not matched to a gene; V was cut back by 0 bases and J by 10 bases. The CDR3 region is CASSVALAGGPREQFF. For the CDR3, the DNA is TGTGCCAGCAGCGTAGCGCTAGCGGGGGGGCCTAGGGAGCAGTTCTTC.

The V call is TRBV15, the J call TRBJ1-5, with 8 positions matching TRBD1. Germline CDR1 LNHNV, CDR2 YYDKDF (reference sequence). The CDR3 sequence is 17 residues long. The ends lost 3 bases at V and 6 bases at J; junction bases unmatched: 13. The chain's CDR3 is CATSRAGGQAGGQPQHF. The DNA of the CDR3 is TGTGCCACCAGCAGGGCCGGGGGACAGGCAGGGGGTCAGCCCCAGCATTTT.